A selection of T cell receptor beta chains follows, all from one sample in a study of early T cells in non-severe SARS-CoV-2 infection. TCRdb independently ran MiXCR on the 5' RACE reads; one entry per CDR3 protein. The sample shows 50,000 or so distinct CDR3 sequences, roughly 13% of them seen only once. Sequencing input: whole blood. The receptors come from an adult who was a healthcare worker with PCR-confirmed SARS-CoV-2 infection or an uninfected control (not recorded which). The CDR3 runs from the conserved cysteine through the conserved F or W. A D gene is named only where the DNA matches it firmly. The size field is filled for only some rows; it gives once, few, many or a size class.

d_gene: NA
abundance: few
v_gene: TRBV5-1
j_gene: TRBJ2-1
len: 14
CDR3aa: CASSLARDNNEQFF

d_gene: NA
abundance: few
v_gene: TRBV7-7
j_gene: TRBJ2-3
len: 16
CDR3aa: CASSPTGPSSTDTQYF

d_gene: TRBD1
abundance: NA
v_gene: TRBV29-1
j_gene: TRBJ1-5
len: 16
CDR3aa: CSVSGTGGRGNQPQHF

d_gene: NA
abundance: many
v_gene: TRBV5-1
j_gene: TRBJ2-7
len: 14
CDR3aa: CASSLPDRAYEQYF

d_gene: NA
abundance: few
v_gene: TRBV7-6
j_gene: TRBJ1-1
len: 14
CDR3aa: CASRPTGRSTEAFF

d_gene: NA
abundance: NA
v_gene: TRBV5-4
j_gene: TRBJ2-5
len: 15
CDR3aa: CASSSHTGKGETQYF

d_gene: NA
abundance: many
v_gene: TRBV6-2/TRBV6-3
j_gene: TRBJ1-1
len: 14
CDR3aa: CASTTTDMNTEAFF

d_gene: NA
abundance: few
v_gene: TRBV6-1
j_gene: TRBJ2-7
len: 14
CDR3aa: CASSGKGSSYEQYF

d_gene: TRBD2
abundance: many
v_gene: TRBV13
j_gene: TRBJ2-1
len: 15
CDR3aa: CASSLPSGTGNEQFF

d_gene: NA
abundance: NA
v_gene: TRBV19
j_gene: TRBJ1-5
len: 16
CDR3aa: CASSTARQSPNQPQHF

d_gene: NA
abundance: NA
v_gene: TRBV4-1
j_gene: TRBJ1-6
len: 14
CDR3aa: CASSQVTYNSPLHF

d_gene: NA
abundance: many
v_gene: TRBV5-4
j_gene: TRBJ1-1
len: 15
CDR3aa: CASQPDTGGVAEAFF

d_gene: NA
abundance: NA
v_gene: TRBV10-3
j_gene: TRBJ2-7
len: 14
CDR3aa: CAISESVGAGEQYF

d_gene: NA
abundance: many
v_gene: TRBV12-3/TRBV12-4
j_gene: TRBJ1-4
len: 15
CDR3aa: CASSSQGSSNEKLFF

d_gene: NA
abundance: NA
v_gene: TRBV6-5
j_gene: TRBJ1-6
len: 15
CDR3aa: CASSYSFMDNSPLHF

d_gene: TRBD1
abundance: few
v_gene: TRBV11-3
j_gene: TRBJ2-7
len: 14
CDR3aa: CASSLQGRAYEQYF

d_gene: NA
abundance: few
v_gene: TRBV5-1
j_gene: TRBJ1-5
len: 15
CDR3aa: CASSLDGYSNQPQHF

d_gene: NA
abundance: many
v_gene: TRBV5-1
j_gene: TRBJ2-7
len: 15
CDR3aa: CASSLARGGKDEQYF

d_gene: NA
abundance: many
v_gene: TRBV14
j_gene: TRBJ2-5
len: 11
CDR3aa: CASSHGETQYF

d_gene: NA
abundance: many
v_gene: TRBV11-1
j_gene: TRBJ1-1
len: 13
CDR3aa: CASSYGVNTEAFF

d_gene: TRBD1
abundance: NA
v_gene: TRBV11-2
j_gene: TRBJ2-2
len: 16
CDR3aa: CASRTTGGLYTGELFF

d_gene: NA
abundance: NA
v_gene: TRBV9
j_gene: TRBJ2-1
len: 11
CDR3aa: CASSVYDEQFF

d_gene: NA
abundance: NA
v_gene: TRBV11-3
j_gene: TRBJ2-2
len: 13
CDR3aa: CASSLRELGELFF

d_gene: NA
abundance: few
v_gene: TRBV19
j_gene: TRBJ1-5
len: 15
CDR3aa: CASSIETGSNQPQHF

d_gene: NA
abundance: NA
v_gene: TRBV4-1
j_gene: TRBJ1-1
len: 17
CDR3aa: CASSQDRDRPMNTEAFF

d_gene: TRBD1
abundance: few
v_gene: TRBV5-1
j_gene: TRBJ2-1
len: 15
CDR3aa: CASSFDRGLGNEQFF

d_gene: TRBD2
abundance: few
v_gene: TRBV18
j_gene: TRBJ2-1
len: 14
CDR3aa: CASSSSRGGSEQFF

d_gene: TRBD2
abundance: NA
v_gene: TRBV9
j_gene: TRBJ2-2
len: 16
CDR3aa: CASSASSGGETGELFF

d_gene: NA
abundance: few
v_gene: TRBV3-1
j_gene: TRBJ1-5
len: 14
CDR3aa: CASSLASSNQPQHF

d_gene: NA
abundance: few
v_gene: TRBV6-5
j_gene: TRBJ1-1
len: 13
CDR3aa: CASSHGGLTEAFF

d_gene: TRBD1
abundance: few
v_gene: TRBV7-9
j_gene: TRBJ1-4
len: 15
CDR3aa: CASSSRDRENEKLFF

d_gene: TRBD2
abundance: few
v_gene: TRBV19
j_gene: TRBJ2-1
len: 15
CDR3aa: CASSLPAGGHGEQFF

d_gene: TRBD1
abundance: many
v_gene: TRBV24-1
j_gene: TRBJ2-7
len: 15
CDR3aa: CATSDPGTGDYEQYF

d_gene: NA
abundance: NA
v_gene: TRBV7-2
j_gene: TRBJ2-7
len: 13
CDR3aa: CASSPVNTYEQYF

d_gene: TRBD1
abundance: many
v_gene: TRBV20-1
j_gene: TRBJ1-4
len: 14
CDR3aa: CSVRTGSSNEKLFF

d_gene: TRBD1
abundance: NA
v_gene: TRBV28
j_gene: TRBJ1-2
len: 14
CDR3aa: CASSMTGDSYGYTF

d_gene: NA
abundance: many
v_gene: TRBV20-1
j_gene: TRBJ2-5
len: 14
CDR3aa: CSARDRKGRETQYF

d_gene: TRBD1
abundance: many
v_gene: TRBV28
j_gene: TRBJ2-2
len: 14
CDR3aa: CASVGQGRTGELFF

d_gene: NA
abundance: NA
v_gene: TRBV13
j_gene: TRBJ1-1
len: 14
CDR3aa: CASSVGGADTEAFF

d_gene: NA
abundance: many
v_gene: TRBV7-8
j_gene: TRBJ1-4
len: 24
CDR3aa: CASSVAPPRGISSPHSATNEKLFF

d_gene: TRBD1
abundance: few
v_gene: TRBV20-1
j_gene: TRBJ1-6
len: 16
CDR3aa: CSARGPGQGGNSPLHF

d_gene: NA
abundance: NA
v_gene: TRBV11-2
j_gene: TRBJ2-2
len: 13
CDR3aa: CASSLWATGELFF

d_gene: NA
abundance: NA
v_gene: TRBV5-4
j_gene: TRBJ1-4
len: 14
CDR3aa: CASSLPDGNEKLFF

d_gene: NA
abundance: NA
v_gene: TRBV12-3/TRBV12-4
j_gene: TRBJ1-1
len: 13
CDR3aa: CASSFGTGAEAFF

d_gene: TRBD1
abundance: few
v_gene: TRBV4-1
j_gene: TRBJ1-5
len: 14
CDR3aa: CASSQDRGRQPQHF